The TCR beta chain described here comes from a study of blood T cell repertoires in COVID-19. V shed 0 bases and J shed 0 bases, with 8 bases lying between them. The CDR3 consists of 15 residues. Germline assignment: CDR1 KGHSH and CDR2 LQKENI. As processed by the authors: Amplification of reference gene primers was used by the study to estimate nucleated cell counts. The table came from immunoSEQ multiplex PCR; TCRdb's copy has only in-frame clones and leaves some out. From that table come the V and J calls and clone size; the DNA was used to work out D and trimming. The table shows under 300,000 clones, with 65% to 85% occurring only once.

What was sequenced was peripheral blood. The clonotype originates from a human donor with COVID-19, enrolled during active disease. The donor label of this sample is uncertain. This chain links TRBV18 with TRBJ1-2; possible D gene TRBD1, 5 bases. For the CDR3, the DNA is TGTGCCAGCTCACCACCTCAGGGAACTAACTATGGCTACACCTTC. Translating it yields CASSPPQGTNYGYTF.